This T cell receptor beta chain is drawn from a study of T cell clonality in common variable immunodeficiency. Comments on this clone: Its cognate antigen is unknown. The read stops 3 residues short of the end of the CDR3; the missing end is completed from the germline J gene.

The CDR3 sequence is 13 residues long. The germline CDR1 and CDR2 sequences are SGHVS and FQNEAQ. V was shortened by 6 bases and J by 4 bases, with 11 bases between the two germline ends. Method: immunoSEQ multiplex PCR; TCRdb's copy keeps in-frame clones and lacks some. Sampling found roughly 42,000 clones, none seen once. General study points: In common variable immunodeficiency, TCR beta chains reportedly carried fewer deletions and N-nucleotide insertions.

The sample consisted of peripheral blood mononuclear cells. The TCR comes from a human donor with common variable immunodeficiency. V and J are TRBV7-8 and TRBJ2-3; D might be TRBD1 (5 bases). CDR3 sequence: CASSGHRADTQYF. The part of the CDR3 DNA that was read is TGTGCCAGCAGTGGACACCGGGCAGATACG.